One T cell receptor beta chain is described in this entry. Its antigen is not yet known. Base qualities are not at hand, and no much larger clone is one base apart. The TCR beta CDR3 regions were amplified from RNA transcripts. The first round of RT-PCR for the TCR CDR3 was performed with the HTBI primer set and the Qiagen OneStep RT-PCR kit. Libraries were constructed in a second round of multiplex PCR, after which size selection and purification were performed. Paired-end sequencing of the libraries was performed with 100 bp reads on an Illumina HiSeq2000. For the original study's pipeline: SOAPnuke was used to process the raw data, with reads discarded if the reads contained adapters or uncalled bases, had a mean Phred below 15, or lacked an exact constant-primer or identifier match. COPE v1.2.5 was used to merge high-quality paired reads, and clonotypes were defined as unique nucleotide sequences. MiTCR v1.1 was used to align clonotypes to the IMGT TRBV, TRBD and TRBJ reference segments. Only V-J combinations with frequency above 0.0001, covering approximately 99% of repertoires, were analysed. The TCS score was defined as the ratio of F50 (clonal expansion) to E x V (chaos), calculated using BLOSUM62-based TCRdist between CDR3 peptides within each V-J. Welch's t-statistics and random forest reduced 500 to 550 V-J features to 13, which were used in a naive Bayes classifier (R e1071). TCRdb itself trimmed the public reads at Q25 with fastp, ran MiXCR and retained productive beta chains. One record per CDR3 amino acid sequence lists the most common genes and DNA. It is TCRdb's table, rather than the study itself, that gives the V and J calls and clone size. This sample gives a few hundred thousand distinct CDR3 sequences in total; 14% of them show up just once. About 15% of the sample is in the top ten clones.

This record comes from a study of T cells in Graves' hyperthyroidism and ophthalmopathy (dated by TCRdb to 2018 to 2020). Concerning the study at large: Peripheral blood samples were taken at the time of initial diagnosis, prior to any treatment. To identify TCR V-J signatures that set the groups apart, the researchers used a discovery cohort of 100 patients, made up of roughly 45 with Graves' ophthalmopathy and around 58 with stable Graves' hyperthyroidism. The study also compared thyroid tissue and blood T-cell repertoires from roughly 6 Graves' hyperthyroidism patients. An independent validation cohort of some 18 hyperthyroidism patients and 15 or so patients who later progressed to ophthalmopathy tested prospective prediction of ophthalmopathy. The approximately 97 discovery patients were randomly divided into training and test sets at a 7:3 ratio. After blood sampling, hyperthyroidism patients were treated with methimazole at a starting dose of 30 mg daily, and ophthalmopathy patients were treated with high-dose intravenous methylprednisolone. The paper reports TCR Vbeta CDR3 sequencing of approximately 130 peripheral blood samples: some 44 ophthalmopathy, fewer than 85 hyperthyroidism and around 17 progressor patients. Study-level results and caveats: During validation, the model predicted progression to ophthalmopathy a median of around 6 months ahead of onset, with almost 71% sensitivity and around 72% specificity. Sample size was not statistically predetermined, and blinding of investigators to group allocation was not performed. A model built on a 13 V-J signature distinguished ophthalmopathy from stable hyperthyroidism, reaching 85% to 90% sensitivity and about 81% specificity in cross-validation and 80%/75% in testing. Most expanded thyroid clonotypes (frequency above 0.001) were also detected in blood, a finding suggesting that blood repertoires may reflect thyroid immune responses.

Stable Graves' hyperthyroidism was defined as the absence of progression to ophthalmopathy over 18 months of follow-up. The hyperthyroidism patients were between 18 and 65 years old and newly diagnosed, with a disease duration of less than 2 months. Any patient with an uncontrolled infection, another autoimmune disease, pregnancy or lactation was excluded. Diagnoses relied on clinical symptoms, serum thyroxine and TRAb, thyroid ultrasound and orbital computed tomography. PBMCs were separated from roughly 10 ml of fresh peripheral blood using Ficoll-Paque density gradient centrifugation. Total RNA was extracted with Trizol reagent, and quality was checked on an Agilent 2100 Bioanalyzer. The germline V end is reduced by 5 bases and the J end by 6 bases; junction bases left unmatched: 3. From the cysteine through the phenylalanine, the CDR3 covers 13 amino acids. Only CDR3 DNA is held: 39 bases, read in frame from base 1. Reading the germline V gene (reference sequence) gives CDR1 DFQATT and CDR2 SNEGSKA.

The material sequenced was blood. This TCR was recovered from a woman between 40 and 55 years old with Graves' hyperthyroidism. The V and J segments used are TRBV20-1 and TRBJ1-5; TRBD1 lines up with 11 middle nucleotides. The nucleotide sequence is given as TGCAGTGCTCCCGGGACAGGGGGTCAGCCCCAGCATTTT. Translated, it gives CSAPGTGGQPQHF.